This T cell receptor (beta chain) was sequenced during a study of shared clonotypes between healthy human individuals. The CDR3 has 13 amino acids. Germline V gene lookup returns CDR1 SGHAT and CDR2 FQNNGV. V lost 3 bases to trimming and J lost 3 bases, with 9 bases between them. Broader study findings: Blood alone was sampled, and tissue repertoires likely differ.

As regards this clone: As yet, its antigen is unknown.

Original processing methods: Quality scores were absent from the junction-only immunoSEQ sequences, so filtering differed. Produced via immunoSEQ multiplex PCR; TCRdb's table is partial and in-frame only. The D gene and trimming were derived from the DNA, and the V and J assignments and clone size from that table. The sample lists some 500,000 clones; approximately 95% were seen once. This clonotype was sampled from a woman aged 25 to 39 in good health. The chain carries TRBV11-2 and TRBJ2-7; D is unclear. The sample was naive CD4+ T cells sorted from blood. As to subset: CD45RA+ positively selected. CDR3 protein: CASSFSLVYEQYF. The CDR3 nucleotides are TGTGCCAGCAGCTTTTCGCTGGTCTACGAGCAGTACTTC.